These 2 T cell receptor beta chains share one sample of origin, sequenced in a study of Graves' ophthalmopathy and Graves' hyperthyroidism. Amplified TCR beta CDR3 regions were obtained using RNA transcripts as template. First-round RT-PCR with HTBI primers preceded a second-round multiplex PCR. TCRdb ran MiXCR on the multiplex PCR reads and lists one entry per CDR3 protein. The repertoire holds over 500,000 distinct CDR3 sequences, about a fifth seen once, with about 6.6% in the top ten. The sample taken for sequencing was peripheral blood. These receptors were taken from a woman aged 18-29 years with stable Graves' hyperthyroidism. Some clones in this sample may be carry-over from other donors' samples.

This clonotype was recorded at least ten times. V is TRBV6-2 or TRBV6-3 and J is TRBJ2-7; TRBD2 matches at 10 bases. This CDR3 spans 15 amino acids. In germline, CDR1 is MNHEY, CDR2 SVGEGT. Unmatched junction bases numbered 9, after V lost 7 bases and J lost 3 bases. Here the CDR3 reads CASKIVGTSVYEQYF. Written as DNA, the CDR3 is TGTGCCAGCAAAATCGTGGGGACTAGCGTCTACGAGCAGTACTTC.

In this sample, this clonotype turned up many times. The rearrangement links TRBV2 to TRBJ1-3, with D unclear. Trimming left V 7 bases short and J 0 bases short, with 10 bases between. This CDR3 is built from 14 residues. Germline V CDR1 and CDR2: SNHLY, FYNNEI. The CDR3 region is CASKVLGSGNTIYF. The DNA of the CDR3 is TGTGCCAGCAAAGTCCTTGGCTCTGGAAACACCATATATTTT.